What follows describes a single T cell receptor beta chain. This sample is part of a study of shared clonotypes between healthy human individuals. Each replicate PCR on the sorted subsets used around 200 ng DNA (around 31,000 T cell genomes). The protocol was immunoSEQ multiplex PCR, while the TCRdb copy is restricted to in-frame clones and leaves out a portion. The sample lists roughly 590,000 clones; around 95% were seen once. Germline CDR1 SGDLS, CDR2 YYNGEE. With 4 bases removed from V and 4 bases from J, the gap between germline ends came to 23 bases. The length of the CDR3 is 17 residues. Selected positively for CCR7 and CD45RO-negative, naive CD8 cells excluded terminally differentiated effector memory CD45RA+ cells. The donors, all of them Caucasian adults, lived in Nashville, Tennessee.

What was sequenced was naive CD8+ T cells sorted from blood. This TCR derives from a woman aged 30 to 39 in good health. This chain links TRBV9 with TRBJ1-1, with D possibly matching TRBD1 (5 bases). CDR3 nucleotide sequence: TGTGCCAGCAGCCCCCCTTTCGGGGGAAAATCGGGCACTGAAGCTTTCTTT. Protein: CASSPPFGGKSGTEAFF. Together with reference TRBV9 and TRBJ1-1, the CDR3 gives the full variable domain: DSGVTQTPKHLITATGQRVTLRCSPRSGDLSVYWYQQSLDQGLQFLIQYYNGEERAKGNILERFSAQQFPDLHSELNLSSLELGDSALYFCASSPPFGGKSGTEAFFGQGTRLTVV.